This T cell receptor (beta chain) was obtained from a study of early T cells in non-severe SARS-CoV-2 infection. For the study at large: The sequenced material was bulk RNA from unsorted whole blood, and its chains were unpaired.

TCRdb processed the 5' RACE reads anew with MiXCR; each CDR3 protein has one entry. Of over 35,000 distinct CDR3 sequences listed, roughly 11% are singletons. This CDR3 has 18 amino acids. Unmatched junction bases numbered 10, after V lost 4 bases and J lost 0 bases. The germline V gene has CDR1 SGHDT and CDR2 YYEEEE. The receptor was isolated from an adult who was a healthcare worker with PCR-confirmed SARS-CoV-2 infection or an uninfected control (not recorded which). The sequencing sample was made of whole blood. The chain has TRBV5-6 and TRBJ2-6; 7 nucleotides line up with TRBD1. CDR3 nucleotides: TGTGCCAGCAGCATTGGACAGGTTATAATCTCTGGGGCCAACGTCCTGACTTTC. Protein: CASSIGQVIISGANVLTF.